The following is a TCR beta chain sequence with its context. A single record per CDR3 protein comes from TCRdb applying MiXCR to the 5' RACE reads. The sample yields 40,000 or so distinct CDR3 sequences, 2.5% seen once. The CDR3 spans 16 residues. Germline V gives CDR1 SGHKS, CDR2 YYEKEE (reference sequence). V gave up 4 bases and J gave up 0 bases, with 13 bases separating them. The record originates from a study of neurological immune-mediated disorders. This sequence originates from a man in his forties or fifties with multiple sclerosis. V and J are TRBV5-5 and TRBJ2-2, with D possibly matching TRBD2 (5 bases). Sequencing used PBMCs. The CDR3 region has the DNA TGTGCCAGCAGCCCCGGGGTCGTCGCGAACACCGGGGAGCTGTTTTTT. Translating gives CASSPGVVANTGELFF.